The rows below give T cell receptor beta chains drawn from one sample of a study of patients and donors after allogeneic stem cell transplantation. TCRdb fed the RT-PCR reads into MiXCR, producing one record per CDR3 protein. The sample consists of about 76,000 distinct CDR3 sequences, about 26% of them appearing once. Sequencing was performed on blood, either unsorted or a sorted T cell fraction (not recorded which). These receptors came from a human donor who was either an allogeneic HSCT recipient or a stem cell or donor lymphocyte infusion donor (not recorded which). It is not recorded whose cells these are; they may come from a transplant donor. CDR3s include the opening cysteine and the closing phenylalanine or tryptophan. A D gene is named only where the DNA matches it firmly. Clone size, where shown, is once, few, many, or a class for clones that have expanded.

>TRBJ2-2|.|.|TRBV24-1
CATSDRNTGELFF
TGTGCCACCAGTGACAGAAACACCGGGGAGCTGTTTTTT
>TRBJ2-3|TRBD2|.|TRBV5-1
CASSPLAAGGPTDTQYF
TGCGCCAGCAGCCCCCTGGCGGCGGGGGGGCCCACAGATACGCAGTATTTT
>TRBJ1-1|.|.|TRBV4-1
CASSQVALNTEAFF
TGCGCCAGCAGCCAAGTCGCGTTGAACACTGAAGCTTTCTTT
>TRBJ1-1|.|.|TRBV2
CASRGTTKTEAFF
TGTGCCAGCAGGGGGACAACGAAGACTGAAGCTTTCTTT
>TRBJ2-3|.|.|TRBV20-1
CSARDRGDGTTDTQYF
TGCAGTGCTAGAGATCGAGGGGACGGTACCACAGATACGCAGTATTTT
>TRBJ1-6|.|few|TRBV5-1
CASSSDGSYNSPLHF
TGCGCCAGCAGCTCGGATGGCTCCTATAATTCACCCCTCCACTTT
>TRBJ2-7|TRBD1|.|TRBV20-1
CSAPSGTGFSYEQYF
TGCAGTGCCCCCTCTGGGACAGGGTTCTCCTACGAGCAGTACTTC
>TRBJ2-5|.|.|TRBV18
CASSPPFRGETQYF
TGTGCCAGCTCACCACCGTTCAGAGGAGAGACCCAGTACTTC
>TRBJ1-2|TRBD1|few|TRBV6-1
CASKHRGHGYTF
TGTGCCAGCAAACACAGGGGCCATGGCTACACCTTC
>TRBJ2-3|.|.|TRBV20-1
CSALLGSDTQYF
TGCAGTGCTTTGCTAGGGTCTGATACGCAGTATTTT
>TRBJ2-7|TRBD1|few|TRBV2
CASSVAGQGHEQYF
TGTGCCAGCAGTGTGGCCGGACAGGGTCACGAGCAGTACTTC
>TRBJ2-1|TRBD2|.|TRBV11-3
CASSLDRPSGRNEQFF
TGTGCCAGCAGCTTAGATAGGCCTAGCGGGAGGAATGAGCAGTTCTTC
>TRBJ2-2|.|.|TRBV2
CASSELSGVVGELFF
TGTGCCAGCAGTGAACTTAGCGGTGTTGTGGGGGAGCTGTTTTTT
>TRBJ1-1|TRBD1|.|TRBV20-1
CSALKGARNTEAFF
TGCAGTGCTTTAAAGGGGGCTCGGAACACTGAAGCTTTCTTT
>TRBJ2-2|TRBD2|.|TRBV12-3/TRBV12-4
CASSFPKGPSGRVTGELFF
TGTGCCAGCAGTTTCCCGAAAGGGCCTAGCGGGAGAGTTACCGGGGAGCTGTTTTTT
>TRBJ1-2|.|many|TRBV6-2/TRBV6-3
CASSLRGRGRSYGYTF
TGTGCCAGCAGTCTCAGGGGCCGGGGGCGAAGCTATGGCTACACCTTC
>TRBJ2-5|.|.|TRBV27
CASTHRRREETQYF
TGTGCCAGCACCCATAGACGAAGGGAGGAGACCCAGTACTTC
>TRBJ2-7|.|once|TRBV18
CASSPLERMYEQYF
TGTGCCAGCTCACCCCTAGAGCGGATGTACGAGCAGTACTTC
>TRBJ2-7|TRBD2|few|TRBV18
CASSLPGTSGLYEQYF
TGTGCCAGCTCACTACCCGGGACTAGCGGGCTCTACGAGCAGTACTTC
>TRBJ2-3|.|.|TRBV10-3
CAISEEGADTQYF
TGTGCCATCAGTGAAGAGGGGGCAGATACGCAGTATTTT
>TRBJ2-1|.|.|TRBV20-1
CSAREVHEQFF
TGCAGTGCTAGAGAAGTTCATGAGCAGTTCTTC
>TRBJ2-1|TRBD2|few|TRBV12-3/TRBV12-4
CASSKLAGVRSEQFF
TGTGCCAGCAGTAAACTAGCGGGAGTCCGGTCGGAGCAGTTCTTC
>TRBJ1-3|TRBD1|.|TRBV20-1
CSARADRGGNTIYF
TGCAGTGCTAGAGCCGACAGGGGAGGAAACACCATATATTTT
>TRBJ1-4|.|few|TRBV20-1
CSARQANEKLFF
TGCAGTGCTAGGCAGGCAAATGAAAAACTGTTTTTT
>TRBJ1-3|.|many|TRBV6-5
CASSYGVPPVGNTIYF
TGTGCCAGCAGTTACGGGGTCCCACCGGTTGGAAACACCATATATTTT